This T cell receptor (beta chain) came from a study of T-cell memory formation after mild COVID-19. Findings and caveats of the study: A subset of responding clones appeared in pre-infection memory, suggesting cross-reactive memory joined. Later expanders leaned CD4+, whereas clones that contracted between day 15 and 85 were balanced CD4/CD8.

TCRdb reprocessed the 5' RACE reads via MiXCR and lists one record per CDR3 protein. The table has 560,000 or so distinct CDR3 sequences, 15% to 20% seen once. V lost 6 bases and J 2 bases, leaving 11 bases between the germline ends. The CDR3 has 14 residues. CDR1 is SNHLY and CDR2 is FYNNEI in the germline V gene. Ten or more counts support this clonotype. Its antigen is still unknown. The receptor comes from an adult woman who had mild COVID-19 (a few samples of this study predate the infection). Cell type and time point are not known. The sequencing sample was made of PBMCs or a T cell subset sorted from them (not recorded which). The chain couples TRBV2 to TRBJ2-1, with a tentative D call TRBD2 (6 bases). The chain's CDR3 is CASSDPGAYNEQFF. The CDR3, as DNA: TGTGCCAGCAGCGATCCGGGGGCCTACAATGAGCAGTTCTTC.